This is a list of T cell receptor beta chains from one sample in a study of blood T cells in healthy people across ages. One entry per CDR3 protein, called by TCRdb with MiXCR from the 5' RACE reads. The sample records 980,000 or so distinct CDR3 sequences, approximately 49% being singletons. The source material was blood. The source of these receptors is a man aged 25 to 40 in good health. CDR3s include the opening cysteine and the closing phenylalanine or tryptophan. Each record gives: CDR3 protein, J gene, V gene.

CAIMPGQGTGELFF | TRBJ2-2 | TRBV10-3
CASKETNNYEQYF | TRBJ2-7 | TRBV28
CASSIAGTSPTDTQYF | TRBJ2-3 | TRBV7-8
CAISGTTANEQFF | TRBJ2-1 | TRBV10-2
CASSLRYQGVTEAFF | TRBJ1-1 | TRBV5-1
CASSPEAAWGGYTF | TRBJ1-2 | TRBV5-1
CASSLRAGANVLTF | TRBJ2-6 | TRBV12-3/TRBV12-4
CASSVGATNSPLHF | TRBJ1-6 | TRBV9
CASSGAGVQETQYF | TRBJ2-5 | TRBV2
CASSLVGQGAQPQHF | TRBJ1-5 | TRBV7-2